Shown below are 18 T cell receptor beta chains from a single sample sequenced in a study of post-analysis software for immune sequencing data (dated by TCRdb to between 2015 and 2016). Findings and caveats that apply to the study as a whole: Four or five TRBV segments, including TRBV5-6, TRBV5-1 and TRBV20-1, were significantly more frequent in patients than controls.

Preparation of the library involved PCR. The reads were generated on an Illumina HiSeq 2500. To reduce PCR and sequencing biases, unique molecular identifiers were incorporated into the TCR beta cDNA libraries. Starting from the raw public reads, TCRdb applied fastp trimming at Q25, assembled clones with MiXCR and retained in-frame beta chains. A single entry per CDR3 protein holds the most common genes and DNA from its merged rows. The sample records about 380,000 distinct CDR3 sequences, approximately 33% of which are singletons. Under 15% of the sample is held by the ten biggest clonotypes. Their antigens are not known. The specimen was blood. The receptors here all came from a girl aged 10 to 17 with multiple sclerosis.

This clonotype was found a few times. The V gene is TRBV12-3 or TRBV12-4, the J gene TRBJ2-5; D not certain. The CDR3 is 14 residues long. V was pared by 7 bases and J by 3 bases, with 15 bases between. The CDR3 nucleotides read TGTGCCAGCACCCCTTGGGGAAGGGAAGAGACCCAGTACTTC. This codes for CASTPWGREETQYF.

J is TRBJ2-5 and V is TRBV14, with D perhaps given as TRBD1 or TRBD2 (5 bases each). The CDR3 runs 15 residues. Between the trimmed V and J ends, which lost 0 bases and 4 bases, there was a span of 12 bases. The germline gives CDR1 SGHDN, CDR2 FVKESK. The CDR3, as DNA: TGTGCCAGCAGCCAAGAGGGGGACCAAGGAGAGACCCAGTACTTC. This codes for CASSQEGDQGETQYF. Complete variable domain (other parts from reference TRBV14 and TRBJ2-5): EAGVTQFPSHSVIEKGQTVTLRCDPISGHDNLYWYRRVMGKEIKFLLHFVKESKQDESGMPNNRFLAERTGGTYSTLKVQPAELEDSGVYFCASSQEGDQGETQYFGPGTRLLVL.

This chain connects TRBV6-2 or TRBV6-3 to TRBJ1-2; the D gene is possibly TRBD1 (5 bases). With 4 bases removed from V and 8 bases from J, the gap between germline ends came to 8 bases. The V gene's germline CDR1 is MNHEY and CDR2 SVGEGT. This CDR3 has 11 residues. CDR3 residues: CASSSGRGYTF. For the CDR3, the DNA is TGTGCCAGCAGTTCGGGACGAGGCTACACCTTC.

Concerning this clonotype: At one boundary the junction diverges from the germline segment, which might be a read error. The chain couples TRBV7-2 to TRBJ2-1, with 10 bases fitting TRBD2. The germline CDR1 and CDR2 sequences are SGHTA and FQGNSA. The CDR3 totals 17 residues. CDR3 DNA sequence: TGTGCCAGCAGCTTAGAACTAGCGGGGTCGAGGGGCAATGGGCAGTTCTTC. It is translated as CASSLELAGSRGNGQFF.

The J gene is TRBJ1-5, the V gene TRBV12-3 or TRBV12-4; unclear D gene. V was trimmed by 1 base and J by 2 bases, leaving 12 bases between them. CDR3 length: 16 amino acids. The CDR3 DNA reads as TGTGCCAGCAGTTTAGGCCGCCGAGAGGGCAATCAGCCCCAGCATTTT. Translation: CASSLGRREGNQPQHF.

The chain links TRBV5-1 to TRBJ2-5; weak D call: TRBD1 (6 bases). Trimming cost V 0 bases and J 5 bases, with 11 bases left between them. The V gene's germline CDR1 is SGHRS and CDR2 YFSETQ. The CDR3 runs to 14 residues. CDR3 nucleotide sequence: TGCGCCAGCAGCTTGGTGGGGGCGGCTGAGACCCAGTACTTC. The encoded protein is CASSLVGAAETQYF.

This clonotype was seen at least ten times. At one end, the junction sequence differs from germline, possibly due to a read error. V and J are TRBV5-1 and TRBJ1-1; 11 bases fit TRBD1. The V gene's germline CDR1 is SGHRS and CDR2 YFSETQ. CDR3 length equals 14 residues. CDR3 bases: TGTGCCAGCAGTTTCGGGACAGGGGGCACTGAAGCTTTCTTT. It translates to CASSFGTGGTEAFF.

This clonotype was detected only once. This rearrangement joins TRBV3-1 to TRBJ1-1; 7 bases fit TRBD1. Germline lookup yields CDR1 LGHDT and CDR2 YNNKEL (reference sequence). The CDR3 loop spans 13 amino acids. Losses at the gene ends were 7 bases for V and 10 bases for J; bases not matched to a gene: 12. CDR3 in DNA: TGTGCCAGCACCGAAGAGGTAGGGGGCAGAGCTTTCTTT. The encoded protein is CASTEEVGGRAFF.

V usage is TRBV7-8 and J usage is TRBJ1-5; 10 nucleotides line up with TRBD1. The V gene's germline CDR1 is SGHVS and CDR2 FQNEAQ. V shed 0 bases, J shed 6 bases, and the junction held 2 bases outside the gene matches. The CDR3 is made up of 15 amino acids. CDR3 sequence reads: CASSLATGGPQPQHF. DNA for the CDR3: TGTGCCAGCAGCTTAGCGACAGGGGGCCCTCAGCCCCAGCATTTT.

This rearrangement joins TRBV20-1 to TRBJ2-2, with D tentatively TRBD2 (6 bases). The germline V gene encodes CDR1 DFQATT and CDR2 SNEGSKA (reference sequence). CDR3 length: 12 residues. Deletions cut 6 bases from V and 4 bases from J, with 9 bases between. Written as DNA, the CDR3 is TGCAGTGCCCCGGGACTCACCGGGGAGCTGTTTTTT. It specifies CSAPGLTGELFF.

The chain's CDR3 is CASSLMSGNQPQHF. The DNA of the CDR3 is TGTGCCAGCAGTTTAATGTCAGGGAATCAGCCCCAGCATTTT. The genes are TRBV12-3 or TRBV12-4 and TRBJ1-5, with D possibly being TRBD1 (5 bases). The CDR3 consists of 14 residues. Trimming cost V 2 bases and J 4 bases, with 9 bases left between them.

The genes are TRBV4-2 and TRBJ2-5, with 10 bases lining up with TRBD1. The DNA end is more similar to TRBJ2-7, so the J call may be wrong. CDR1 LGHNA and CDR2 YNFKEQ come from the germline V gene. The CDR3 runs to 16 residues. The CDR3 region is CASSPSGGTGASEQYF. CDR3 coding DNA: TGTGCCAGCAGCCCATCAGGTGGGACAGGGGCTTCCGAGCAGTACTTC.

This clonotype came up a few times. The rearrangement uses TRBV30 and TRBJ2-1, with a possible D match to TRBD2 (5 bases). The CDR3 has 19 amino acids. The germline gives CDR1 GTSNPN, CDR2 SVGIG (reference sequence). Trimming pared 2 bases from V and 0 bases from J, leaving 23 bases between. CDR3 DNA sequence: TGTGCCTGGAGTCGCAATACTTTTCCGGGGATTCCCTCCTACAATGAGCAGTTCTTC. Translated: CAWSRNTFPGIPSYNEQFF.

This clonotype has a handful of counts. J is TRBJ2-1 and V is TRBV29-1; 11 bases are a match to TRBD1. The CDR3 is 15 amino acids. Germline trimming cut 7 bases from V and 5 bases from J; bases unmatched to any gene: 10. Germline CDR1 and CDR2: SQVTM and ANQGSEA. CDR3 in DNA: TGCAGCGCGACCGGGACAGGGGGTAGGAACAATGAGCAGTTCTTC. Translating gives CSATGTGGRNNEQFF.

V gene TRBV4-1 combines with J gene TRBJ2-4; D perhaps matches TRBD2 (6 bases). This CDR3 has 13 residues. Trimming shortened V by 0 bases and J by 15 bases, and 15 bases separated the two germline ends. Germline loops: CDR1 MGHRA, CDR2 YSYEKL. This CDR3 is CASSQDRGPGLYF. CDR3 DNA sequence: TGCGCCAGCAGCCAAGATCGAGGCCCGGGACTGTACTTC.

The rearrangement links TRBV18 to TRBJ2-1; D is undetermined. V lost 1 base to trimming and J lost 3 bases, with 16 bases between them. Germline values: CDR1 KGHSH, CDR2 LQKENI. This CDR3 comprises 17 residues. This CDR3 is CASSPLLADFLYNEQFF. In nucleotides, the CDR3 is TGTGCCAGCTCACCACTCTTGGCAGACTTTCTCTACAATGAGCAGTTCTTC.

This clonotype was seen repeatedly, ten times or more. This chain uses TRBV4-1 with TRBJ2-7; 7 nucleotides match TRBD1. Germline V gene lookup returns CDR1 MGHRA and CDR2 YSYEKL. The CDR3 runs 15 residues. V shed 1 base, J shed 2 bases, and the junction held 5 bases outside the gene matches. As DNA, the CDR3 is TGCGCCAGCAGCCAAGTAACAGGGGAGCCCTACGAGCAGTACTTC. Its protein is CASSQVTGEPYEQYF.

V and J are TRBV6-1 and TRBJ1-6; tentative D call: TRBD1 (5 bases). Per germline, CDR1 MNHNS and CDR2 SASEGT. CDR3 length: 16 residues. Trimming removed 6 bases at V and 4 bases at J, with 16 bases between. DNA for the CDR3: TGTGCCAGCAGGGGGGGACCGGGGTCGTATAATTCACCCCTCCACTTT. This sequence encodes CASRGGPGSYNSPLHF.